This T cell receptor beta chain was retrieved from a study of blood T cell repertoires in COVID-19. Turning to the study itself: COVID-19 samples collected from the United States, Italy and Spain covered acute and convalescent phases. Sample material is recorded as cDNA or gDNA derived from T cells, B-cell-depleted T cells, or PBMCs.

Per the original data handling: Nucleated cell number was recorded as an estimate derived from reference gene primer amplification. This table comes from immunoSEQ multiplex PCR, and its TCRdb copy is limited to in-frame clones, with some not included. That table supplies the V and J calls and clone size; D and trimming were determined from the DNA. Counted here are approximately 77,000 clones, 75% to 90% occurring once; the ten biggest clones make up around 4.7%. V lost 8 bases, J lost 4 bases, and 0 bases stayed unmatched. The CDR3 contains 12 residues. Sequenced sample: peripheral blood. The chain uses TRBV12-3 or TRBV12-4 and TRBJ2-3, with 10 bases identical to TRBD1. This TCR came from a woman aged 70-85 years with acute or convalescent COVID-19. The CDR3 bases are TGTGCCAGCGGGACAGGGGCAGATACGCAGTATTTT. Protein product: CASGTGADTQYF.